The 12 T cell receptor beta chains below come from one sample, sequenced in a study of blood T cell repertoires in COVID-19. Sequencing used immunoSEQ multiplex PCR; TCRdb keeps in-frame clones, though not all of them. The sample yields tens of thousands of clones, about 70% seen once. Input material: peripheral blood. These receptors were obtained from an elderly man with acute or convalescent COVID-19.

V usage is TRBV7-2 and J usage is TRBJ2-7; 16 nucleotides agree with TRBD2. Germline lookup yields CDR1 SGHTA and CDR2 FQGNSA. The junction had 7 bases not matched to a gene; V was cut back by 1 base and J by 7 bases. CDR3 size: 17 residues. This chain's CDR3 is CASSLGGTSGRAREQYF. The CDR3 region has the DNA TGTGCCAGCAGCTTAGGGGGGACTAGCGGGAGGGCGAGGGAGCAGTACTTC. The variable domain in full, with the rest retrieved from reference TRBV7-2 and TRBJ2-7, is GAGVSQSPSNKVTEKGKDVELRCDPISGHTALYWYRQSLGQGLEFLIYFQGNSAPDKSGLPSDRFSAERTGGSVSTLTIQRTQQEDSAVYLCASSLGGTSGRAREQYFGPGTRLTVT.

The chain is built from TRBV28 and TRBJ2-7; D unresolved. This CDR3 is built from 12 residues. Deletions cut 5 bases from V and 4 bases from J, with 9 bases between. Per the germline V gene, CDR1 is MDHEN and CDR2 is SYDVKM. CDR3 nucleotide sequence: TGTGCCAGCAGTCCCAATTTGTACGAGCAGTACTTC. Its protein product is CASSPNLYEQYF.

This clone was found a few times. V and J are TRBV5-1 and TRBJ1-2; D gene uncertain. CDR1 and CDR2 from the germline V gene are SGHRS and YFSETQ. Between the trimmed V and J ends, which lost 0 bases and 9 bases, there was a span of 15 bases. CDR3 size: 14 residues. The CDR3 reads CASSLDGPGGSYTF. CDR3 DNA: TGCGCCAGCAGCTTGGACGGACCCGGAGGGAGCTACACCTTC.

The CDR3 here is CASSPRRGNQPQHF. CDR3 nucleotide sequence: TGTGCCAGCAGCCCAAGAAGGGGGAATCAGCCCCAGCATTTT. The genes are TRBV7-8 and TRBJ1-5; possible D gene TRBD1, 6 bases. The CDR3 spans 14 residues. Germline V CDR1 and CDR2: SGHVS, FQNEAQ. V was clipped by 5 bases and J by 4 bases, with 12 bases between them.

This clone was counted once. The chain joins TRBV18 to TRBJ2-4; 8 bases are a match to TRBD1. V shed 4 bases, J shed 1 base, and the junction held 6 bases outside the gene matches. The CDR3 has 16 residues. Germline CDR1 KGHSH, CDR2 LQKENI. CDR3 DNA: TGTGCCAGCTCACTCAGACAGGGGCCCGCCAAAAACATTCAGTACTTC. Translating gives CASSLRQGPAKNIQYF.

This clone was detected only a few times. The V and J genes are TRBV7-2 and TRBJ2-3; tentatively, D is TRBD1 (5 bases). The V gene's germline CDR1 is SGHTA and CDR2 FQGNSA. The V end lost 1 base, the J end lost 3 bases, and 11 bases lay between the germline ends. The CDR3 contains 15 residues. The CDR3 sequence: CASSLEGWGTDTQYF. CDR3 nucleotides: TGTGCCAGCAGCTTAGAGGGGTGGGGTACAGATACGCAGTATTTT.

The rearrangement links TRBV27 to TRBJ1-6, with 8 bases matching TRBD1. The CDR3 has 16 residues. Germline V lookup: CDR1 MNHEY, CDR2 SMNVEV (reference sequence). Losses at the gene ends were 3 bases for V and 1 base for J; bases not matched to a gene: 2. CDR3 DNA sequence: TGTGCCAGCAGTTTCAGGGGGCCGTCCTATAATTCACCCCTCCACTTT. Protein product: CASSFRGPSYNSPLHF.

This clone showed up just once. V and J are TRBV20-1 and TRBJ2-7; 7 bases align to TRBD2. The germline gives CDR1 DFQATT, CDR2 SNEGSKA (reference sequence). The CDR3 consists of 13 residues. The trim removed 3 bases at V and 2 bases at J, leaving 4 bases unmatched. Here the CDR3 DNA reads TGCAGTGCTAGTGAGGCGGGAGCCTACGAGCAGTACTTC. Translation gives CSASEAGAYEQYF.

This chain joins TRBV28 and TRBJ1-5, with D hard to call. This CDR3 spans 16 amino acids. The V and J ends lost 3 bases and 0 bases respectively, with 12 bases between them. Germline CDR1 is MDHEN and CDR2 is SYDVKM. CDR3 in DNA: TGTGCCAGCAGTTTGGGCGGGATTTATAGCAATCAGCCCCAGCATTTT. It is translated as CASSLGGIYSNQPQHF.

This clone was seen once. This sequence joins TRBV13 and TRBJ2-7, with a possible D match to TRBD1 (6 bases). Germline CDR1 PRHDT, CDR2 FYEKMQ (reference sequence). The CDR3 is 15 residues long. V lost 5 bases and J lost 0, with 14 bases in between. CDR3 residues: CASSQTGYSSYEQYF. The CDR3 DNA reads as TGTGCCAGCAGCCAGACAGGTTACAGCTCCTACGAGCAGTACTTC.

The V and J genes are TRBV19 and TRBJ2-5, with 7 bases lining up with TRBD1. The V and J ends lost 5 bases and 1 base, in that order; junction bases with no gene match: 4. Germline values: CDR1 LNHDA, CDR2 SQIVND (reference sequence). The CDR3 is 14 residues long. This CDR3 is CASSEQGIQETQYF. DNA for the CDR3: TGTGCCAGTAGTGAACAGGGGATCCAAGAGACCCAGTACTTC. Supplemented by reference TRBV19 and TRBJ2-5, the full variable domain reads DGGITQSPKYLFRKEGQNVTLSCEQNLNHDAMYWYRQDPGQGLRLIYYSQIVNDFQKGDIAEGYSVSREKKESFPLTVTSAQKNPTAFYLCASSEQGIQETQYFGPGTRLLVL.

For this clone: Other DNA sequences in this specimen translate into the identical CDR3. This chain links TRBV11-2 with TRBJ2-7; 12 bases map to TRBD2. Germline CDR1 SGHAT, CDR2 FQNNGV. V gave up 4 bases and J gave up 2 bases; unmatched junction bases: 3. The CDR3 contains 15 residues. CDR3: CASSSGLAGPYEQYF. For the CDR3, the DNA is TGTGCCAGCAGCTCGGGACTAGCGGGTCCCTACGAGCAGTACTTC.